Below are 22 T cell receptor beta chains sequenced from a single sample in a study of shared T cell receptors in the human thymus (dated by TCRdb to about 2021). The library relied on the immunoSEQ multiplex PCR assay. What TCRdb holds here is the immuneACCESS table cut down to in-frame rearrangements. Part of the clones is not present; checked against another copy, under half of the missing clones reflect an unresolved V gene, and the others are unexplained. This sample holds 720,000 or so clones; roughly 85% were observed only once. The ten largest clones capture around 0.0094% of the sample. This same sample was also taken into another study, of human thymus T cells.

Sequencing was performed on thymocytes. These receptors all stem from a girl under two years old with a congenital heart defect. Donor details come from another sample of the same person, matched by shared clones.

V gene TRBV6-5 combines with J gene TRBJ2-1; perhaps TRBD1 as D (6 bases). The V end lost 6 bases, the J end lost 1 base, and 13 bases lay between the germline ends. The germline gives CDR1 MNHEY, CDR2 SVGAGI. This CDR3 comprises 15 residues. The CDR3 is CASRTRGFSYNEQFF. CDR3 DNA: TGTGCCAGCAGAACTAGGGGGTTTTCCTACAATGAGCAGTTCTTC.

The rearrangement uses TRBV2 and TRBJ1-5; no clear D gene. This CDR3 contains 15 residues. Germline V gives CDR1 SNHLY, CDR2 FYNNEI. Trimming took 8 bases from V and 5 from J, leaving 19 bases between them. The CDR3 is CASDLATTGDQPQHF. For the CDR3, the DNA is TGTGCCAGCGATTTGGCCACAACCGGGGATCAGCCCCAGCATTTT.

This chain's CDR3 is CASSPSGVRAFF. The CDR3 nucleotides are TGTGCCAGCAGCCCCTCAGGGGTTAGAGCTTTCTTT. The V and J genes are TRBV7-4 and TRBJ1-1, with a weak D call TRBD1 (6 bases). CDR1 and CDR2 from the germline V gene are SGHVT and SQSDAQ. Trimming took off 5 bases at V and 10 bases at J, with 14 bases between the two ends. The CDR3 sequence is 12 residues long. The entire variable domain, with the rest obtained from reference TRBV7-4 and TRBJ1-1, is as follows: GAGVSQSPRYKVAKRGRDVALRCDSISGHVTLYWYRQTLGQGSEVLTYSQSDAQRDKSGRPSGRFSAERPERSVSTLKIQRTEQGDSAVYLCASSPSGVRAFFGQGTRLTVV.

The rearrangement uses TRBV5-1 and TRBJ1-2, with 8 bases matching TRBD1. This CDR3 contains 17 residues. The ends lost 3 bases at V and 6 bases at J; junction bases unmatched: 16. Germline CDR1 SGHRS, CDR2 YFSETQ. The CDR3 here is CASSSSPILDREDGYTF. CDR3 coding DNA: TGCGCCAGCAGCTCCTCTCCCATACTGGACAGGGAAGATGGCTACACCTTC.

The chain combines TRBV2 with TRBJ1-2, with 7 bases aligning to TRBD1. The CDR3 length is 19 residues. Germline V gives CDR1 SNHLY, CDR2 FYNNEI. Trimming cost V 4 bases and J 2 bases; bases outside gene matches: 19. The CDR3 is CASSVLGPTGVWWNYGYTF. CDR3 DNA sequence: TGTGCCAGCAGTGTCTTGGGACCCACAGGGGTGTGGTGGAACTATGGCTACACCTTC.

The V and J genes are TRBV5-1 and TRBJ2-5, with TRBD2 identical over 7 bases. Germline-derived CDR1 and CDR2 are SGHRS and YFSETQ. V shed 0 bases, J shed 9 bases, and the junction held 11 bases outside the gene matches. The CDR3 runs to 15 residues. The CDR3 DNA sequence: TGCGCCAGCAGCTTGGTTTATAGGACTAGTGGGGCCCAGTACTTC. Protein sequence: CASSLVYRTSGAQYF.

J is TRBJ2-7 and V is TRBV7-9, with D perhaps matching TRBD2 (5 bases). Per the germline V gene, CDR1 is SEHNR and CDR2 is FQNEAQ (reference sequence). V lost 4 bases and J lost 3, with 16 bases in between. The CDR3 contains 15 residues. In nucleotides, the CDR3 is TGTGCCAGCAGCTCCCGAGCGGATTGCCACTACGAGCAGTACTTC. Encoded protein: CASSSRADCHYEQYF.

In DNA form, the CDR3 reads TGTGCCAGCAGCTTGGGGACAGGGGGCGAAGTAGGCACTGAAGCTTTCTTT. This sequence encodes CASSLGTGGEVGTEAFF. The chain joins TRBV5-5 to TRBJ1-1; 11 positions agree with TRBD1. CDR3 size: 17 residues. V gave up 0 bases and J gave up 4 bases; unmatched junction bases: 8. Per the germline V gene, CDR1 is SGHKS and CDR2 is YYEKEE (reference sequence).

The chain is built from TRBV5-1 and TRBJ1-4, with a weak D call TRBD1 (6 bases). Germline V gives CDR1 SGHRS, CDR2 YFSETQ. V shed 0 bases and J shed 6 bases, with 15 bases lying between them. This CDR3 comprises 16 residues. CDR3 residues: CASSLVQGGRDEKLFF. The CDR3 nucleotides are TGCGCCAGCAGCTTGGTACAGGGAGGGAGGGATGAAAAACTGTTTTTT.

The chain recombines TRBV14 with TRBJ2-7, with TRBD1 matching 7 bases. This CDR3 has 16 amino acids. Trimming removed 0 bases from V and 0 bases from J; junction bases left unmatched: 5. Germline V gene lookup returns CDR1 SGHDN and CDR2 FVKESK. CDR3: CASSQELDRSSYEQYF. The CDR3 DNA reads TGTGCCAGCAGCCAAGAACTGGACAGGTCCTCCTACGAGCAGTACTTC.

The chain joins TRBV5-8 to TRBJ2-1; D gene uncertain. The CDR3 is 15 residues long. Germline V gene sequence: CDR1 SGHTS, CDR2 YDEGEE. Trimming removed 0 bases at V and 2 bases at J, with 9 bases between. CDR3: CASSLAVPAYNEQFF. In DNA, the CDR3 is TGTGCCAGCAGCTTGGCCGTCCCAGCCTACAATGAGCAGTTCTTC.

The rearrangement uses TRBV5-6 and TRBJ2-1; TRBD1 matches at 8 bases. Germline CDR1 is SGHDT and CDR2 is YYEEEE. V was pared by 3 bases and J by 4 bases, with 9 bases of the junction left unmatched. The CDR3 contains 16 residues. This chain's CDR3 is CASSSWTGTRYNEQFF. In DNA form, the CDR3 reads TGTGCCAGCAGCTCCTGGACAGGGACAAGATACAATGAGCAGTTCTTC.

The chain carries TRBV5-4 and TRBJ1-1, with 11 bases that match TRBD1. This CDR3 spans 15 amino acids. The trim removed 0 bases at V and 2 bases at J, leaving 0 bases unmatched. Germline V gene lookup returns CDR1 SGHNT and CDR2 YYREEE (reference sequence). For the CDR3, the DNA is TGTGCCAGCAGCTTGGGGACAGGGGGCAACACTGAAGCTTTCTTT. Translation: CASSLGTGGNTEAFF.

This chain joins TRBV27 and TRBJ2-3; no clear D gene. With 7 bases removed from V and 0 bases from J, the gap between germline ends came to 17 bases. In germline, CDR1 is MNHEY, CDR2 SMNVEV (reference sequence). The CDR3 runs to 16 residues. In DNA form, the CDR3 reads TGTGCCAGCAATTTTGTCCCCAGGCCTAGCACAGATACGCAGTATTTT. This encodes CASNFVPRPSTDTQYF.

CDR3 protein: CASSSPGAVIYSPLHF. CDR3 DNA sequence: TGTGCCAGCAGCTCCCCAGGGGCGGTAATATATTCACCCCTCCACTTT. The chain joins TRBV5-8 to TRBJ1-6; D perhaps matches TRBD1 (6 bases). With 3 bases removed from V and 8 bases from J, the gap between germline ends came to 18 bases. This CDR3 has 16 amino acids. CDR1 and CDR2 (germline): SGHTS, YDEGEE.

This clone was counted between two and nine times. The chain combines TRBV15 with TRBJ2-1; 8 nucleotides match TRBD2. Unmatched junction bases numbered 8, after V lost 0 bases and J lost 4 bases. The CDR3 extends over 17 amino acids. Germline V gives CDR1 LNHNV, CDR2 YYDKDF (reference sequence). The CDR3 sequence is CATSREYPSGPYNEQFF. The CDR3 DNA reads as TGTGCCACCAGCAGAGAATATCCTAGCGGGCCTTACAATGAGCAGTTCTTC.

Points on this clone: The same CDR3 is also encoded by other DNA sequences in this sample. The chain recombines TRBV5-4 with TRBJ1-2; a possible D gene is TRBD1 (5 bases). The ends were cut back, 0 bases at V and 4 bases at J, with 10 bases in the middle. Germline values: CDR1 SGHNT, CDR2 YYREEE (reference sequence). The CDR3 contains 14 residues. The CDR3 region has the DNA TGTGCCAGCAGCTTGGTGGGCGGGGGCTATGGCTACACCTTC. Its protein is CASSLVGGGYGYTF.

The table lists this clone with a count of one. J is TRBJ1-4 and V is TRBV6-1; D is unresolved. V lost 4 bases and J 2 bases, leaving 17 bases between the germline ends. This CDR3 is built from 17 residues. Per the germline V gene, CDR1 is MNHNS and CDR2 is SASEGT. The CDR3 DNA is TGTGCCAGCAGTGTAGGAGGAGGCTGGATGACTAATGAAAAACTGTTTTTT. This codes for CASSVGGGWMTNEKLFF.

The chain is built from TRBV18 and TRBJ2-7; the match to TRBD2 covers 14 bases. V lost 6 bases and J lost 7; bases outside the gene matches: 11. Germline V CDR1 and CDR2: KGHSH, LQKENI. This CDR3 region has 16 residues. The CDR3: CASSPGLAGGPLEQYF. The CDR3 DNA is TGTGCCAGCTCTCCCGGACTAGCGGGGGGACCCCTGGAGCAGTACTTC.

With regard to this clone: The same CDR3 arises from other DNA sequences in this sample as well. V gene TRBV7-2 combines with J gene TRBJ1-1; D is possibly TRBD1 (5 bases). The CDR3 is 13 amino acids. Trimming stripped 5 bases from V and 0 bases from J, with 7 bases between. CDR1 and CDR2 (germline): SGHTA, FQGNSA. This CDR3 is CASSPTVNTEAFF. The CDR3 region has the DNA TGTGCCAGCAGCCCGACAGTGAACACTGAAGCTTTCTTT.

The CDR3 nucleotides are TGCGCCAGCAGTGAGAGCGCGAACACTGAAGCTTTCTTT. This sequence encodes CASSESANTEAFF. This chain links TRBV10-1 with TRBJ1-1; D remains unclear. The CDR3 extends over 13 amino acids. Trimming shortened V by 2 bases and J by 1 base, and 5 bases separated the two germline ends. Germline CDR1 is WNHNN and CDR2 is SYGVQD (reference sequence).

This clone appeared a few times. The chain combines TRBV19 with TRBJ1-1; 9 positions agree with TRBD1. V lost 6 bases to trimming and J lost 1 base; unmatched junction nucleotides: 12. CDR1 is LNHDA, CDR2 SQIVND, per germline (reference sequence). The CDR3 consists of 17 residues. The CDR3 DNA sequence: TGTGCCAGTAGCCCCCACCGGGACAGGGAAGGGAACACTGAAGCTTTCTTT. Translating gives CASSPHRDREGNTEAFF.